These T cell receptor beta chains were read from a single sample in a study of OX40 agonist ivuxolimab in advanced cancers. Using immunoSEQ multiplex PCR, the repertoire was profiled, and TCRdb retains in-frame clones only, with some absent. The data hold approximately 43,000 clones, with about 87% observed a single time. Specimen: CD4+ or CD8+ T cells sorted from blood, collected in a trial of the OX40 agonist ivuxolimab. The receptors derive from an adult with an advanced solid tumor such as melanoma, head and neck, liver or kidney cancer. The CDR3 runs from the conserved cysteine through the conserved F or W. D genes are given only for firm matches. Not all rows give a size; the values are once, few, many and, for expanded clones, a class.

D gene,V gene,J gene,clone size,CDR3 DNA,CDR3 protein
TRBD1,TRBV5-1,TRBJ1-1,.,TGCGCCAGCAGCTTGGGCCCGGGACAGCACAACACTGAAGCTTTCTTT,CASSLGPGQHNTEAFF
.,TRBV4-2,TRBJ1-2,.,TGTGCCAGCAGCCAAGCGGGTTCAAGGGGCGACTATGGCTACACCTTC,CASSQAGSRGDYGYTF
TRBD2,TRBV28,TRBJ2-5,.,TGTGCCAGCAGTGGACGGGGCGGGAGGAGCCAAGAGACCCAGTACTTC,CASSGRGGRSQETQYF
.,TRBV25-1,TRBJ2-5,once,TGTGCCAGCAGTGACGGACTACAAGAGACCCAGTACTTC,CASSDGLQETQYF
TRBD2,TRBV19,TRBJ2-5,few,TGTGCCAGTAGTATCCTCGGACTAGAGGCGGAGACCCAGTACTTC,CASSILGLEAETQYF
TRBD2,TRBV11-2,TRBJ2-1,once,TGTGCCAGCAGCCAGCGACTAGCGGGAGGGCCCAACAATGAGCAGTTCTTC,CASSQRLAGGPNNEQFF
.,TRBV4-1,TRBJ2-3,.,TGCGCCAGCAGCCTAAGTGGGAGCACAGATACGCAGTATTTT,CASSLSGSTDTQYF
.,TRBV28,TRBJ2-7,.,TGTGCCAGCAGTCTCGAAAGCTCCTACGAGCAGTACTTC,CASSLESSYEQYF
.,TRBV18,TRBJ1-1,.,TGTGCCAGCTCTCCAGGGGAGGGTTTAGACACTGAAGCTTTCTTT,CASSPGEGLDTEAFF
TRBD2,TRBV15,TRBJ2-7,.,TGTGCCACCAGCCCTGACCAGACTAGCGGGAGCTACGAGCAGTACTTC,CATSPDQTSGSYEQYF
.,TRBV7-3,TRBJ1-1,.,TGTGCCAGCAGCTTAAGTAGTGAGCAGAAAGCTTTCTTT,CASSLSSEQKAFF
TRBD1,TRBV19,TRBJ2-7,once,TGTGCCAGTAGTATGGGCCCCCAACGGGACAGGGGGCGCGGCGAGCAGTACTTC,CASSMGPQRDRGRGEQYF
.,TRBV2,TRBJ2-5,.,TGTGCCAGCAGTGAAGCGCTGGGGGGAGCGGTGCAGTACTTC,CASSEALGGAVQYF
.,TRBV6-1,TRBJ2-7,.,TGTGCCAGCAGTGAGGTGGTTCCCTACGAGCAGTACTTC,CASSEVVPYEQYF
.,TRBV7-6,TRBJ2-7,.,TGTGCCAGCAGCCCTCACTATAGCGAGAGCTCCTACGAGCAGTACTTC,CASSPHYSESSYEQYF
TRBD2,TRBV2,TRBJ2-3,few,TGTGCCAGCAAAGCGGGAGCTAAAGATACGCAGTATTTT,CASKAGAKDTQYF
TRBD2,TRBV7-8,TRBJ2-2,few,TGTGCCAGCAGCTTAGAGCGAATAGCGGGTGATCGTACGAACACCGGGGAGCTGTTTTTT,CASSLERIAGDRTNTGELFF